This TCR beta chain was observed in a study of blood T cells in healthy people across ages. Study findings and constraints: Researchers report that TCR beta diversity correlated strongly with naive T cell percentage.

A sample-barcoded 5' primer and a J-beta primer mix were used in a second PCR of roughly 7 to 11 cycles. Every sample gave at least 3 million paired-end reads containing CDR3. MiXCR, applied by TCRdb to the 5' RACE reads, yields one record per CDR3 protein. The sample carries some 1 million distinct CDR3 sequences, 35% to 50% recorded once. A word on this clonotype: Its target is not known.

Trimming removed 3 bases from V and 0 bases from J, with 10 bases in between. In germline, CDR1 is SGHRS, CDR2 YFSETQ. This CDR3 comprises 15 residues. Donors gave about 9.3 milliliters of peripheral blood apiece. Per sample, extraction of total RNA gave at least 6 micrograms in every case. The TCR originated in a woman aged 55-69 years in good health. The sequenced material came from blood. The chain recombines TRBV5-1 with TRBJ2-1, with no clear D. The CDR3 protein is CASSSTHSSYNEQFF. CDR3 DNA sequence: TGCGCCAGCAGCTCTACCCATAGCTCCTACAATGAGCAGTTCTTC.